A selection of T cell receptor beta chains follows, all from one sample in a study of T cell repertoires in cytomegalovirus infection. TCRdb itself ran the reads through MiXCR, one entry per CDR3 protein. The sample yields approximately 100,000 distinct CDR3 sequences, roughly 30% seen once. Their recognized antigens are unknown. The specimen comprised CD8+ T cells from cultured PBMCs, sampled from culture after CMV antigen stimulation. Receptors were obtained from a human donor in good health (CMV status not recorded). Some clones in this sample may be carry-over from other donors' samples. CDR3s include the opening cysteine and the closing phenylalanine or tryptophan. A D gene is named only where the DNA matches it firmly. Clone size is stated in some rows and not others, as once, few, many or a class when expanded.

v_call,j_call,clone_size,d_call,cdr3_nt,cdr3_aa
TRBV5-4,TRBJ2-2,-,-,TGTGCCAGCAGCTCGAGGGTGGCCACCGGGGAGCTGTTTTTT,CASSSRVATGELFF
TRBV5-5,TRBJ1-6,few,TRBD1,TGTGCCAGCACCCCAAGGACGGGACAGGCCAATTCACCCCTCCACTTT,CASTPRTGQANSPLHF
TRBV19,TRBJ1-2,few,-,TGTGCCAGTACCCTCGTCCCATGGAACTATGGCTACACCTTC,CASTLVPWNYGYTF
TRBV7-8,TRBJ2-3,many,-,TGTGCCAGCAGCGTCAGGGAGGGCACAGATACGCAGTATTTT,CASSVREGTDTQYF
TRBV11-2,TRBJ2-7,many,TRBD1,TGTGCCAGCAGCTTAGCAGTCAGGGGGCCCACCTACGAGCAGTACTTC,CASSLAVRGPTYEQYF
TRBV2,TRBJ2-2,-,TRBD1,TGTGCCAGCAGTGACCTGGACAGGGAAAACACCGGGGAGCTGTTTTTT,CASSDLDRENTGELFF
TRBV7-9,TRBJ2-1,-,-,TGTGCCAGCAGGGAGACGGACAGTGAATTCTACAATGAGCAGTTCTTC,CASRETDSEFYNEQFF
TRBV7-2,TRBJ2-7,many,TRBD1,TGTGCCAGCAGCTCCGGGACAGCGTTCTACGAGCAGTACTTC,CASSSGTAFYEQYF
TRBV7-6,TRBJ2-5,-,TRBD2,TGTGCCAGCAGCCTGGGGCTAGCGGGGGTCCTCGGGGCAGAGACCCAGTACTTC,CASSLGLAGVLGAETQYF
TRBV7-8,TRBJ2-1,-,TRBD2,TGTGCCAGCAGCCCCGGACTAGCGGGGGGCTGGGACAATGAGCAGTTCTTC,CASSPGLAGGWDNEQFF
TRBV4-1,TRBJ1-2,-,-,TGCGCCAGCAGCCAAGAGAAGGGGCTCCCCCTTGGGTATGGCTACACCTTC,CASSQEKGLPLGYGYTF
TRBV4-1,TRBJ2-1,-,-,TGCGCCAGCAGCCAAGTGGGGGGTGAGCAGTTCTTC,CASSQVGGEQFF
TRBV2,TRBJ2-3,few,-,TGTGCCAGCAGTGAAGCTCGGACTAATGCAGATACGCAGTATTTT,CASSEARTNADTQYF
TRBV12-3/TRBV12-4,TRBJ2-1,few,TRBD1,TGTGCCAGCAGTTCGCCGGACAGGGGTTCCTACAATGAGCAGTTCTTC,CASSSPDRGSYNEQFF
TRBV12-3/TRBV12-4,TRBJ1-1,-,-,TGTGCCAGCAGTTTAGCCCCTCCAACAGGCGGGGGCACTGAAGCTTTCTTT,CASSLAPPTGGGTEAFF
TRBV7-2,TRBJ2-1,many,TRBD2,TGTGCCAGCAGCGAACTAGCGGGGTTGGACAATGAGCAGTTCTTC,CASSELAGLDNEQFF
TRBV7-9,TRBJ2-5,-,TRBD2,TGTGCCAGCAGCTTTCGGCGGGGGGACAAAGAGACCCAGTACTTC,CASSFRRGDKETQYF
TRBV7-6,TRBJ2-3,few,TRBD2,TGTGCCAGCAGCTTAGGGGGGGGGACCACAGATACGCAGTATTTT,CASSLGGGTTDTQYF
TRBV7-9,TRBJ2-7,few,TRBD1,TGTGCCAGCAGCTGGACAGGCGAGTACGAGCAGTACTTC,CASSWTGEYEQYF
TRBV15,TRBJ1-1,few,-,TGTGCCACCAGCAAGGACAGTCTGGGGGACACTGAAGCTTTCTTT,CATSKDSLGDTEAFF
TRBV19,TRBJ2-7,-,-,TGTGCCAGTAGTATGTACATTTCCTACGAGCAGTACTTC,CASSMYISYEQYF
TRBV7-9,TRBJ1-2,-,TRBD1,TGTGCCACCTCCCGGACAGGGGATACTGGCTACACCTTC,CATSRTGDTGYTF
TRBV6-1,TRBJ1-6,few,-,TGTGCCAGCAGTATCACAGGGAGCTCCTATAATTCACCCCTCCACTTT,CASSITGSSYNSPLHF
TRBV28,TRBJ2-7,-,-,TGTGCCAGCAGTCCTAGGTTCCAGGGGTGGGAGAGCGAGCAGTACTTC,CASSPRFQGWESEQYF
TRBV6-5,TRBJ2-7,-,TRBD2,TGTGCCAGCAGTTACTCTAAGCGGGGCCCCTACGAGCAGTACTTC,CASSYSKRGPYEQYF
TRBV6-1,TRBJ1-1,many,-,TGTGCCAGCACTCCGGGTACGAACACTGAAGCTTTCTTT,CASTPGTNTEAFF
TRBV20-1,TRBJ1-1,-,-,TGCAGTGCTGGAAACAGGGAGGGGAACACTGAAGCTTTCTTT,CSAGNREGNTEAFF
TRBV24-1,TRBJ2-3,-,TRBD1,TGTGCCACCAGTGATTTGGGGACAGGGGCCGATACGCAGTATTTT,CATSDLGTGADTQYF
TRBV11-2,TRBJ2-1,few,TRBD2,TGTGCCAGCAGCTTAGTCCTGACTAGCGGGGGGGCGAATGAGCAGTTCTTC,CASSLVLTSGGANEQFF